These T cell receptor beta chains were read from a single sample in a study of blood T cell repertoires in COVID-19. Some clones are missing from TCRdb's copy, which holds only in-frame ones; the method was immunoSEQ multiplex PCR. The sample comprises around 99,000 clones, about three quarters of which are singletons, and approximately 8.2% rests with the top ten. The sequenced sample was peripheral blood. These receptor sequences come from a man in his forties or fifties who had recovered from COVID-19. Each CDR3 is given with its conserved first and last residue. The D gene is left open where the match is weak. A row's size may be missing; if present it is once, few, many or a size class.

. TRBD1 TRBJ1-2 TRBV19 TGTGCCAGTAGTATGCACCCGGGACAGGCGGTGTTTCTGGATGGCTACACCTTC CASSMHPGQAVFLDGYTF
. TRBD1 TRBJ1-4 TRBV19 TGTGCCAGTAGTTCCCGGGACAGGGATGAAAAACTGTTTTTT CASSSRDRDEKLFF
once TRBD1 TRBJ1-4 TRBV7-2 TGTGCCAGCCGCCGGGGGACAGGGGGCGGTGAAAAACTGTTTTTT CASRRGTGGGEKLFF
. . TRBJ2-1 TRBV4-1 TGCGCCAGCAGCCAAGATGCGGGGTCGGTCAATGAGCAGTTCTTC CASSQDAGSVNEQFF
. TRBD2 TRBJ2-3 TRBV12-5 TGTGCTAGTGCCTTGGGGGCTAGCGGGTTTGCAGATACGCAGTATTTT CASALGASGFADTQYF
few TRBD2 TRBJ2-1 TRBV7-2 TGTGCCAGCAGCAAAGCGGGAGGGCCGAATGAGCAGTTCTTC CASSKAGGPNEQFF
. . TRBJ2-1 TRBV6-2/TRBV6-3 TGTGCCAGCAGCAAACCGGGACTCACCTACAATGAGCAGTTCTTC CASSKPGLTYNEQFF
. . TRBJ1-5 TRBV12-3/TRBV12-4 TGTGCCAGCAGTTGGACGGGGGATCAGCCCCAGCATTTT CASSWTGDQPQHF
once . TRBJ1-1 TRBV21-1 TGTGCCAGCAGCAATGTCGGGGGGCGAGGGAACACTGAAGCTTTCTTT CASSNVGGRGNTEAFF
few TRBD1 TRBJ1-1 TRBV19 TGTGCCAGTCACGACAGGGTGGTCACTGAAGCTTTCTTT CASHDRVVTEAFF
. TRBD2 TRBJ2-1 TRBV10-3 TGTGCCATCAGTGAGTCGACTAGCGTGAATGAGCAGTTCTTC CAISESTSVNEQFF
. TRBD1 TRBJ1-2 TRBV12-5 TGTGCTAGTGGTTTCTCGACAGGGGGGGCTAACTATGGCTACACCTTC CASGFSTGGANYGYTF
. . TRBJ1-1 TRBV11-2 TGTGCCAGCAGCTTAGTGGAGAGGGACACTGAAGCTTTCTTT CASSLVERDTEAFF
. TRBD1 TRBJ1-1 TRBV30 TGTGCCTGGAGCCGGACAGGGGTAATCACTGAAGCTTTCTTT CAWSRTGVITEAFF